One sample yielded the 8 T cell receptor beta chains listed below, sequenced in a study of blood T cells in healthy people across ages. Primed by a sample-barcoded 5' primer and a J-beta primer mix, a second PCR proceeded for roughly 6 to 12 cycles. One entry per CDR3 protein results from TCRdb running MiXCR on the 5' RACE reads. The sample includes hundreds of thousands of distinct CDR3 sequences, about 56% of them seen just once. The sample consisted of blood. The receptors were sampled from a man aged 35 to 55 in good health.

The chain combines TRBV4-2 with TRBJ2-5; 12 bases align to TRBD2. Germline lookup yields CDR1 LGHNA and CDR2 YNFKEQ. The CDR3 loop spans 17 amino acids. V shed 4 bases, J shed 1 base, and the junction held 7 bases outside the gene matches. The CDR3 DNA reads as TGTGCCAGCAGCCCAACGACTAGCGGGGGACCCCAAGAGACCCAGTACTTC. It specifies CASSPTTSGGPQETQYF.

The chain recombines TRBV4-2 with TRBJ1-2, with no clear D. This CDR3 has 16 amino acids. V gave up 1 base and J gave up 4 bases, with 16 bases separating them. CDR1 is LGHNA and CDR2 is YNFKEQ in the germline V gene. The CDR3 protein is CASSQGNRVVSYGYTF. The CDR3 DNA reads TGTGCCAGCAGCCAAGGCAACCGGGTAGTTAGCTATGGCTACACCTTC.

This clonotype was seen only a few times. V is TRBV4-1 and J is TRBJ2-7; TRBD2 matches at 13 bases. Per the germline V gene, CDR1 is MGHRA and CDR2 is YSYEKL. V shed 1 base and J 3 bases; nucleotides not matched to a gene: 6. This CDR3 region has 17 residues. The CDR3 DNA is TGCGCCAGCAGCCAAGGGGGACTAGCGGGACTTGGCTACGAGCAGTACTTC. This encodes CASSQGGLAGLGYEQYF.

This clonotype was picked up many times. The chain recombines TRBV6-5 with TRBJ2-5, with no clear D. This CDR3 region has 12 residues. V was cut by 3 bases and J by 4 bases, with 6 bases left in between. Per the germline V gene, CDR1 is MNHEY and CDR2 is SVGAGI. This CDR3 reads CASSYSRETQYF. The CDR3 bases are TGTGCCAGCAGTTATTCTCGAGAGACCCAGTACTTC.

The rearrangement joins TRBV7-8 to TRBJ2-3; 8 nucleotides match TRBD1. The CDR3 has 16 amino acids. The germline CDR1 and CDR2 sequences are SGHVS and FQNEAQ. V gave up 0 bases and J gave up 5 bases; unmatched junction bases: 7. This chain's CDR3 is CASSLATGVPQDTQYF. In nucleotides, the CDR3 is TGTGCCAGCAGCTTAGCGACAGGGGTCCCCCAAGATACGCAGTATTTT.

The gene calls are TRBV11-1 and TRBJ2-3, with 8 bases lining up with TRBD1. Germline-derived CDR1 and CDR2 are SGHAT and FQDESV (reference sequence). The CDR3 totals 17 residues. V dropped 5 bases and J dropped 3; count of bases not matched to a gene: 13. Here the CDR3 reads CASSLRTGSTTTDTQYF. The CDR3 DNA reads as TGTGCCAGCAGCCTCCGGACAGGGAGCACCACAACAGATACGCAGTATTTT.

The chain has TRBV10-3 and TRBJ2-3; a possible D gene is TRBD1 (6 bases). This CDR3 region has 14 residues. Germline V gives CDR1 ENHRY, CDR2 SYGVKD. V shed 10 bases and J shed 3 bases, with 17 bases lying between them. CDR3 loop: CATSGETITDTQYF. The CDR3 nucleotides are TGTGCCACCTCAGGGGAAACGATTACAGATACGCAGTATTTT.

CDR3 protein: CASSGQHNQPQHF. In nucleotides, the CDR3 is TGTGCCAGCAGCGGACAGCACAATCAGCCCCAGCATTTT. The chain is built from TRBV12-3 or TRBV12-4 and TRBJ1-5; TRBD1 is a possible D gene (6 bases). This CDR3 has 13 residues. Trimming shortened V by 6 bases and J by 3 bases, and 9 bases separated the two germline ends.